Presented here are 14 T cell receptor beta chains from one specimen sequenced in a study of cytomegalovirus exposure and HLA in healthy donors. The data were produced by immunoSEQ multiplex PCR, yet TCRdb's version contains in-frame clones alone and is incomplete. Of about 120,000 clones detected, roughly 88% appear once; the ten largest clones hold under 6.5%. Sequencing was done on a sample of PBMCs. Receptor source: a woman younger than 35 in good health and CMV-seropositive.

The V call is TRBV6-1, the J call TRBJ1-2; TRBD1 matches at 8 bases. Germline V lookup: CDR1 MNHNS, CDR2 SASEGT. The CDR3 is made up of 14 amino acids. The V gene end was trimmed by 7 bases and the J gene end by 6 bases; junction bases not matched to a gene: 10. The CDR3 DNA follows: TGTGCCAGCAACAGGGGGTCACAGACGAATGGCTACACCTTC. It codes for CASNRGSQTNGYTF.

This rearrangement joins TRBV5-1 to TRBJ2-3, with 8 bases aligning to TRBD2. Germline lookup yields CDR1 SGHRS and CDR2 YFSETQ. V lost 4 bases to trimming and J lost 0 bases; unmatched junction nucleotides: 10. The length of the CDR3 is 17 residues. This chain's CDR3 is CASSQDLVAGSTDTQYF. The CDR3 DNA follows: TGCGCCAGCAGCCAGGACCTAGTAGCGGGGAGCACAGATACGCAGTATTTT.

This clone came up a few times. The chain carries TRBV4-3 and TRBJ1-2, with 7 bases matching TRBD1. Germline V lookup: CDR1 LGHNA, CDR2 YSLEER. Unmatched junction bases numbered 9, after V lost 3 bases and J lost 8 bases. This CDR3 contains 14 residues. The CDR3 is CASSQVTGRVGYTF. As DNA, the CDR3 is TGCGCCAGCAGCCAGGTGACAGGGCGGGTGGGCTACACCTTC.

The chain recombines TRBV30 with TRBJ2-1; the D gene is possibly TRBD2 (6 bases). The germline gives CDR1 GTSNPN, CDR2 SVGIG (reference sequence). The CDR3 is 15 residues long. The V and J ends lost 4 bases and 0 bases respectively, with 13 bases between them. CDR3 region: CAWTPGLSSYNEQFF. In DNA, the CDR3 is TGTGCCTGGACTCCGGGACTGAGCTCCTACAATGAGCAGTTCTTC.

This chain joins TRBV5-4 and TRBJ2-1; 10 bases align to TRBD2. Germline CDR1 reads SGHNT; CDR2 reads YYREEE (reference sequence). This CDR3 region has 14 residues. V lost 4 bases and J lost 8; bases outside the gene matches: 6. The CDR3 DNA reads as TGTGCCAGCAGCGGGGGACTAGCGAACGATGAGCAGTTCTTC. It encodes CASSGGLANDEQFF.

The chain couples TRBV14 to TRBJ1-1; 7 bases line up with TRBD1. The germline V gene has CDR1 SGHDN and CDR2 FVKESK. V trimming: 8 bases; J trimming: 0 bases; junction bases outside the gene matches: 9. The CDR3 length is 15 residues. The CDR3 DNA reads as TGTGCCAGCTCCCCTCCCGGGACAGTGAACACTGAAGCTTTCTTT. Translation gives CASSPPGTVNTEAFF.

The table lists this clone with a count of one. This sequence joins TRBV30 and TRBJ2-7; 7 bases match TRBD2. The germline V gene encodes CDR1 GTSNPN and CDR2 SVGIG (reference sequence). The V gene end was trimmed by 3 bases and the J gene end by 5 bases; junction bases not matched to a gene: 13. The CDR3 spans 15 residues. CDR3 amino acids: CAWRKVRKREDEQYF. Here the CDR3 DNA reads TGTGCCTGGAGAAAGGTAAGAAAGCGGGAAGACGAGCAGTACTTC. Variable domain in full (rest from reference TRBV30 and TRBJ2-7): SQTIHQWPATLVQPVGSPLSLECTVEGTSNPNLYWYRQAAGRGLQLLFYSVGIGQISSEVPQNLSASRPQDRQFILSSKKLLLSDSGFYLCAWRKVRKREDEQYFGPGTRLTVT.

Only a few counts were recorded for this clone. V usage is TRBV18 and J usage is TRBJ2-7; D ambiguous. This CDR3 region has 16 residues. Trimming stripped 2 bases from V and 0 bases from J, with 14 bases between. Germline V gene lookup returns CDR1 KGHSH and CDR2 LQKENI. The CDR3 protein is CASSPYRVESSYEQYF. In DNA form, the CDR3 reads TGTGCCAGCTCACCATATCGGGTCGAGAGCTCCTACGAGCAGTACTTC.

The rearrangement uses TRBV4-1 and TRBJ2-7, with 7 bases identical to TRBD1. This CDR3 is 18 amino acids long. The germline CDR1 and CDR2 sequences are MGHRA and YSYEKL. The ends lost 3 bases at V and 0 bases at J; junction bases unmatched: 14. The CDR3 loop reads CASSHETDRATHSYEQYF. DNA for the CDR3: TGCGCCAGCAGCCACGAAACAGACAGGGCAACACACTCCTACGAGCAGTACTTC.

The CDR3 sequence: CASSRGQFYYGYTF. The CDR3 DNA follows: TGTGCCAGCAGCCGCGGACAGTTCTACTATGGCTACACCTTC. The chain couples TRBV5-4 to TRBJ1-2; a possible D gene is TRBD1 (6 bases). V was cut by 4 bases and J by 3 bases, with 13 bases left in between. CDR3 length equals 14 residues. Germline V lookup: CDR1 SGHNT, CDR2 YYREEE (reference sequence). Using reference TRBV5-4 and TRBJ1-2 for the parts outside the CDR3, the full variable domain is ETGVTQSPTHLIKTRGQQVTLRCSSQSGHNTVSWYQQALGQGPQFIFQYYREEENGRGNFPPRFSGLQFPNYSSELNVNALELDDSALYLCASSRGQFYYGYTFGSGTRLTVV.

The chain recombines TRBV19 with TRBJ2-2, with unresolved D. Germline assignment: CDR1 LNHDA and CDR2 SQIVND (reference sequence). Trimming removed 5 bases at V and 1 base at J, with 14 bases between. The CDR3 loop spans 16 amino acids. The CDR3, as DNA: TGTGCCAGTAGTTCTGAGCAGAGAGGGAACACCGGGGAGCTGTTTTTT. Translation gives CASSSEQRGNTGELFF.

The chain uses TRBV5-1 and TRBJ1-3; D is unclear. The length of the CDR3 is 15 residues. Germline CDR1 reads SGHRS; CDR2 reads YFSETQ. The V and J ends lost 0 bases and 0 bases respectively, with 7 bases between them. The CDR3 here is CASSLGASSGNTIYF. The CDR3 DNA sequence: TGCGCCAGCAGCTTGGGAGCCTCCTCTGGAAACACCATATATTTT.

The J gene is TRBJ1-2, the V gene TRBV25-1; D remains ambiguous. This CDR3 has 14 amino acids. V dropped 5 bases and J dropped 3 bases, with 13 bases sitting between them. Looked up from germline, CDR1 is MGHDK and CDR2 is SYGVNS. CDR3 sequence reads: CASSLEGRDYGYTF. DNA for the CDR3: TGTGCCAGCAGTTTGGAGGGTAGGGACTATGGCTACACCTTC.

Written as DNA, the CDR3 is TGTGCCAGTATGGGCAGGGCAGTCATAGATACGCAGTATTTT. Residues: CASMGRAVIDTQYF. This chain uses TRBV19 with TRBJ2-3; weak D call: TRBD1 (5 bases). This CDR3 spans 14 amino acids. Germline CDR1 reads LNHDA; CDR2 reads SQIVND (reference sequence). Deletions cut 7 bases from V and 5 bases from J, with 16 bases between.